This T cell receptor (beta chain) was profiled in a study of blood T cell repertoires in COVID-19. Per the original methods: Amplification of reference gene primers was used by the study to estimate nucleated cell counts. Measured with immunoSEQ multiplex PCR; TCRdb has only the in-frame clones, and not every one. The V and J calls and clone size were taken over from that table, and D and trimming were inferred from the DNA. The repertoire includes roughly 160,000 clones, around four fifths of them detected once, and roughly 2.8% sits in the top ten. V lost 3 bases and J lost 3; bases outside the gene matches: 6. The CDR3 runs to 15 residues. Germline CDR1 is MRHNA and CDR2 is SNTAGT.

The source of this sequence is a woman in her sixties or seventies with acute or convalescent COVID-19. The rearrangement joins TRBV6-4 to TRBJ2-3; TRBD2 matches 7 bases. Specimen: peripheral blood. DNA for the CDR3: TGTGCCAGCAGTGATGGGGGGGGTGTGACAGATACGCAGTATTTT. Translated, it gives CASSDGGGVTDTQYF.